This T cell receptor (beta chain) was recovered during a study of radiation and T cells in renal cell carcinoma. As to time point: blood 2 weeks post-SBRT. Treatment here: 15 Gy SBRT to primary tumor, nephrectomy 4 weeks later. Serial blood draws occurred at baseline and 2 and 4 weeks post-SBRT. Method: immunoSEQ multiplex PCR; TCRdb's copy keeps in-frame clones and lacks some. The sample holds 60,000 to 80,000 clones, 82% seen once. Germline assignment: CDR1 MDHEN and CDR2 SYDVKM. The CDR3 extends over 12 amino acids. V shed 8 bases, J shed 4 bases, and the junction held 3 bases outside the gene matches.

The chain couples TRBV28 to TRBJ1-2; 8 nucleotides match TRBD1. The sample consisted of blood, taken from a patient whose treatment included radiotherapy and nephrectomy. This receptor was obtained from a man in his sixties with renal cell carcinoma. CDR3 DNA: TGTGCCAGCGGGGACAGGTTCTATGGCTACACCTTC. Its protein is CASGDRFYGYTF.